These 18 T cell receptor beta chains were sequenced from one sample in a study of T cell responses to AZD1222 COVID-19 vaccine. The method was immunoSEQ multiplex PCR; TCRdb's version includes in-frame clones alone and lacks a portion of them. Here the sample spans approximately 160,000 clones, about nine tenths being singletons. The sequenced sample was peripheral blood, obtained on day 0 of AZD1222 vaccination. These receptors were taken from an adult in good health.

The table lists this clone with a count of one. The chain joins TRBV11-2 to TRBJ2-2, with 9 bases that match TRBD1. V dropped 8 bases and J dropped 4; count of bases not matched to a gene: 14. Germline V gene data show CDR1 as SGHAT and CDR2 as FQNNGV. The CDR3 length is 17 residues. The CDR3 sequence is CASAYGGRDRVTGELFF. CDR3 in DNA: TGTGCCAGCGCCTATGGTGGACGGGACAGGGTCACCGGGGAGCTGTTTTTT.

The chain joins TRBV5-8 to TRBJ1-4, with 8 bases matching TRBD1. The CDR3 covers 14 residues. The trim removed 0 bases at V and 7 bases at J, leaving 2 bases unmatched. CDR1 and CDR2 (germline): SGHTS, YDEGEE. The CDR3, as DNA: TGTGCCAGCAGCTTGGGGACAGGGTTTGAAAAACTGTTTTTT. It specifies CASSLGTGFEKLFF.

This clone has a single count. The rearrangement joins TRBV4-3 to TRBJ1-1; no reliable D call. Trimming removed 0 bases at V and 4 bases at J, with 9 bases between. The CDR3 contains 14 residues. Germline CDR1 and CDR2: LGHNA and YSLEER. The chain's CDR3 is CASSQDTRGTEAFF. In DNA form, the CDR3 reads TGCGCCAGCAGCCAAGATACCCGGGGCACTGAAGCTTTCTTT.

In this sample, this clone turned up once. The chain has TRBV28 and TRBJ2-5, with 9 bases fitting TRBD2. The ends lost 4 bases at V and 4 bases at J; junction bases unmatched: 16. The CDR3 runs 18 residues. Germline CDR1 is MDHEN and CDR2 is SYDVKM. The CDR3 reads CASSSPLKAGGPGETQYF. CDR3 nucleotides: TGTGCCAGCAGTTCACCCCTGAAAGCGGGAGGTCCTGGAGAGACCCAGTACTTC. Full variable domain (remainder filled in from reference TRBV28 and TRBJ2-5): DVKVTQSSRYLVKRTGEKVFLECVQDMDHENMFWYRQDPGLGLRLIYFSYDVKMKEKGDIPEGYSVSREKKERFSLILESASTNQTSMYLCASSSPLKAGGPGETQYFGPGTRLLVL.

The chain recombines TRBV6-6 with TRBJ1-1; weak D call: TRBD1 (5 bases). Germline V gene lookup returns CDR1 MNHNY and CDR2 SVGAGI (reference sequence). The CDR3 sequence is 16 residues long. V shed 2 bases and J shed 0 bases, with 13 bases lying between them. CDR3 amino acids: CASSYGGGLMNTEAFF. The CDR3, as DNA: TGTGCCAGCAGTTACGGGGGAGGACTCATGAACACTGAAGCTTTCTTT.

The chain recombines TRBV11-2 with TRBJ1-2; 9 bases fit TRBD1. Germline V gives CDR1 SGHAT, CDR2 FQNNGV. This CDR3 region has 18 residues. Trimming cost V 3 bases and J 0 bases; bases outside gene matches: 11. As DNA, the CDR3 is TGTGCCAGCAGCTTGTTTGCCCCAGGACAGGGGACTAACTATGGCTACACCTTC. Translated, it gives CASSLFAPGQGTNYGYTF.

The chain has TRBV18 and TRBJ1-2; 7 nucleotides align to TRBD1. The germline V gene has CDR1 KGHSH and CDR2 LQKENI. Trimming took 1 base from V and 4 from J; bases not matched to a gene: 6. The CDR3 has 15 amino acids. The DNA of the CDR3 is TGTGCCAGCTCACCACTAGACAGGGAAATCTATGGCTACACCTTC. Translated: CASSPLDREIYGYTF.

The V gene is TRBV25-1, the J gene TRBJ1-1, with D tentatively TRBD1 (6 bases). With 3 bases removed from V and 7 bases from J, the gap between germline ends came to 12 bases. Germline CDR1 reads MGHDK; CDR2 reads SYGVNS. The CDR3 runs to 13 residues. The CDR3 DNA follows: TGTGCCAGCAGTGAGTACCGACAGGATGAAGCTTTCTTT. Translating it yields CASSEYRQDEAFF.

The CDR3 nucleotides are TGTGCCAGCAGGTGGGGGGGCGGCACTGAAGCTTTCTTT. It yields the protein CASRWGGGTEAFF. J is TRBJ1-1 and V is TRBV28, with D possibly matching TRBD1 (6 bases). Germline CDR1 and CDR2: MDHEN and SYDVKM. V was clipped by 6 bases and J by 4 bases, with 12 bases between them. CDR3 size: 13 residues.

The chain recombines TRBV10-1 with TRBJ1-2, with 9 bases lining up with TRBD1. Germline V gene sequence: CDR1 WNHNN, CDR2 SYGVQD (reference sequence). This CDR3 has 15 residues. V dropped 6 bases and J dropped 8; count of bases not matched to a gene: 13. The CDR3 here is CASSLTRDRATGYTF. CDR3 DNA sequence: TGCGCCAGCAGCCTGACCCGGGACAGGGCGACAGGCTACACCTTC.

The rearrangement links TRBV19 to TRBJ1-2; D is possibly TRBD1 (6 bases). The CDR3 has 16 amino acids. V lost 0 bases and J lost 4, with 15 bases in between. From germline, CDR1 is LNHDA and CDR2 SQIVND (reference sequence). CDR3 residues: CASSIEDSRVLYGYTF. Written as DNA, the CDR3 is TGTGCCAGTAGTATAGAGGACAGCCGGGTTCTCTATGGCTACACCTTC.

CDR3: CASSARGVVSPLHF. Here the CDR3 DNA reads TGTGCCAGCAGCGCAAGGGGAGTAGTTTCACCCCTCCACTTT. The rearrangement links TRBV9 to TRBJ1-6, with a tentative D call TRBD1 (5 bases). The CDR3 has 14 residues. The germline V and J ends were trimmed by 3 bases and 9 bases, with 13 bases remaining between them. CDR1 and CDR2 from the germline V gene are SGDLS and YYNGEE.

V and J are TRBV24-1 and TRBJ1-4; no firm D call. Germline V gene sequence: CDR1 KGHDR, CDR2 SFDVKD. This CDR3 spans 14 amino acids. V dropped 6 bases and J dropped 8 bases, with 15 bases sitting between them. The CDR3 sequence is CATSLGGGNEKLFF. CDR3 bases: TGTGCCACCAGTTTGGGCGGTGGGAACGAAAAACTGTTTTTT.

J is TRBJ1-1 and V is TRBV13, with TRBD1 matching over 7 bases. Germline V CDR1 and CDR2: PRHDT, FYEKMQ (reference sequence). The CDR3 contains 12 residues. V shed 2 bases and J 11 bases; nucleotides not matched to a gene: 5. The CDR3 DNA reads TGTGCCAGCAGCTTAAACAGGGGTGACGCTTTCTTT. Translation gives CASSLNRGDAFF. Together with reference TRBV13 and TRBJ1-1, the CDR3 gives the full variable domain: AAGVIQSPRHLIKEKRETATLKCYPIPRHDTVYWYQQGPGQDPQFLISFYEKMQSDKGSIPDRFSAQQFSDYHSELNMSSLELGDSALYFCASSLNRGDAFFGQGTRLTVV.

The chain has TRBV27 and TRBJ1-2, with 8 nucleotides matching TRBD1. Trimming removed 6 bases from V and 2 bases from J; junction bases left unmatched: 5. Germline CDR1 and CDR2: MNHEY and SMNVEV (reference sequence). The CDR3 loop spans 14 amino acids. CDR3 DNA: TGTGCCAGCAGAAAACAGGGGGGGAACTATGGCTACACCTTC. Translated: CASRKQGGNYGYTF.

V gene TRBV5-4 combines with J gene TRBJ2-7; 11 bases line up with TRBD1. Germline V gene sequence: CDR1 SGHNT, CDR2 YYREEE (reference sequence). V gave up 3 bases and J gave up 6 bases; unmatched junction bases: 5. This CDR3 comprises 14 residues. CDR3 sequence: CASSSGQGVVEQYF. Here the CDR3 DNA reads TGTGCCAGCAGCTCGGGACAGGGGGTCGTCGAGCAGTACTTC.

The genes are TRBV29-1 and TRBJ2-1; D is undetermined. Per germline, CDR1 SQVTM and CDR2 ANQGSEA. The CDR3 covers 14 residues. V was clipped by 7 bases and J by 6 bases, with 19 bases between them. The CDR3 is CSATFTRPSNEQFF. For the CDR3, the DNA is TGCAGCGCCACCTTCACGCGGCCGTCCAATGAGCAGTTCTTC.

The rearrangement links TRBV28 to TRBJ2-7, with TRBD2 identical over 8 bases. J lost 4 bases, V lost 6 bases, and 11 bases had no gene match. The CDR3 runs 15 residues. Looked up from germline, CDR1 is MDHEN and CDR2 is SYDVKM. Here the CDR3 DNA reads TGTGCCAGCAGGGACCAGGGACTAGGAAAGTACGAGCAGTACTTC. This gives the protein CASRDQGLGKYEQYF.